This is a list of T cell receptor beta chains from one sample in a study of T-cell reconstitution after alpha-beta-depleted transplantation in children. TCRdb independently ran MiXCR on the PCR reads; one entry per CDR3 protein. The sample shows around 200,000 distinct CDR3 sequences, over 5.5% of them seen only once. Here the sequenced sample was PBMCs from the stem cell graft donor, taken from the stem cell graft. The receptors derive from a human donor who donated a stem cell graft to a child with Wiskott-Aldrich syndrome. Both conserved end residues are part of each CDR3. D genes are given only for firm matches. Not all rows give a size; the values are once, few, many and, for expanded clones, a class.

v_call,d_call,j_call,clone_size,cdr3_nt,cdr3_aa
TRBV5-5,NA,TRBJ1-2,few,TGTGCCACCATTCCGACAGCAACCGAGGGCTACACCTTC,CATIPTATEGYTF
TRBV6-1,TRBD1,TRBJ1-1,many,TGTGCCAGCAATGAGGACAGGGGGACTGAAGCTTTCTTT,CASNEDRGTEAFF
TRBV5-1,NA,TRBJ2-1,many,TGCGCCAGCAGCTTGGCGAGTAGCTCCTACAATGAGCAGTTCTTC,CASSLASSSYNEQFF
TRBV6-5,NA,TRBJ2-1,many,TGTGCCAGCAGTTACTCTACCGAATACAATGAGCAGTTCTTC,CASSYSTEYNEQFF
TRBV6-1,NA,TRBJ2-1,many,TGTGCCAGCACCAAGGGGGAGTTCGATGAGCAGTTCTTC,CASTKGEFDEQFF
TRBV20-1,NA,TRBJ2-3,many,TGCAGTGCCAGACAGCCCGCGACACTTACCACAGATACGCAGTATTTT,CSARQPATLTTDTQYF
TRBV6-2/TRBV6-3,NA,TRBJ2-2,many,TGTGCCAGCAGTTACGGAGGGACAGCGAACACCGGGGAGCTGTTTTTT,CASSYGGTANTGELFF
TRBV5-1,NA,TRBJ2-5,NA,TGCGCCAGCGGATACACCGCTGAAGAGACCCAGTACTTC,CASGYTAEETQYF
TRBV20-1,NA,TRBJ1-2,many,TGCAGTGCTAGAGATCCAGATAACTATGGCTACACCTTC,CSARDPDNYGYTF
TRBV19,NA,TRBJ1-6,NA,TGTGCCAGTCGGGACGGCTATAATTCACCCCTCCACTTT,CASRDGYNSPLHF
TRBV6-5,TRBD1,TRBJ1-3,NA,TGTGCCAGCAGTTACTCGGGTAGAGGACAGGGGCCGGGAAACACCATATATTTT,CASSYSGRGQGPGNTIYF
TRBV5-6,NA,TRBJ2-3,many,TGTGCCAGCAGCTTGGGGCAGTCTAGCACAGATACGCAGTATTTT,CASSLGQSSTDTQYF
TRBV3-1,TRBD1,TRBJ2-1,NA,TGTGCCGGAGGGATTGGGACAGGGGGTGAGCAGTTCTTC,CAGGIGTGGEQFF
TRBV20-1,NA,TRBJ1-5,many,TGCAGTGCTAGAGCTCTGGGTCAGCCCCAGCATTTT,CSARALGQPQHF
TRBV28,TRBD1,TRBJ2-2,many,TGTGCCAGCAGTTATCCGGGACAGGTGAACACCGGGGAGCTGTTTTTT,CASSYPGQVNTGELFF
TRBV12-3/TRBV12-4,NA,TRBJ1-2,many,TGTGCCAGCAGTTTTAGGGTTCCGGGAGGCTACACCTTC,CASSFRVPGGYTF
TRBV20-1,NA,TRBJ2-2,many,TGCAGTGCTAGGGACAGGGAGCTGTTTTTT,CSARDRELFF
TRBV12-3/TRBV12-4,NA,TRBJ2-5,few,TGTGCCAGCAGTTTTCGGGGAGTCTTTTGGGAGACCCAGTACTTC,CASSFRGVFWETQYF
TRBV5-1,NA,TRBJ2-1,once,TGCGCCAGCAGCTTGGGGGGGGCATATAACAATGAGCAGTTCTTC,CASSLGGAYNNEQFF
TRBV25-1,NA,TRBJ2-5,many,TGTGCCAGCAGTGTTTTTCTCTTTGAGACCCAGTACTTC,CASSVFLFETQYF
TRBV12-3/TRBV12-4,NA,TRBJ2-7,many,TGTGCCAGCAGTCCCGGAGCGTTGAACGAGCAGTACTTC,CASSPGALNEQYF
TRBV5-1,TRBD1,TRBJ1-1,many,TGCGCCAGCAGCGATACAGGGGTTGCATCGAACACTGAAGCTTTCTTT,CASSDTGVASNTEAFF
TRBV5-1,NA,TRBJ2-2,many,TGCGCCAGCAGCTTGCTGGGACAACGCACCGGGGAGCTGTTTTTT,CASSLLGQRTGELFF
TRBV12-5,TRBD1,TRBJ1-1,NA,TGTGCTAGTGGTCGAACGCCGACCGGGACAGGGGTCACTGAAGCTTTCTTT,CASGRTPTGTGVTEAFF
TRBV28,NA,TRBJ1-6,many,TGTGCCAGCAGTTCCCCGCGGGGCATTCGGGGGTCACCCCTCCACTTT,CASSSPRGIRGSPLHF
TRBV25-1,TRBD2,TRBJ2-5,many,TGTGCCAGCAGTACCAACCGTAGGACTAGCGGGGAACCTCAAGAGACCCAGTACTTC,CASSTNRRTSGEPQETQYF
TRBV5-5,NA,TRBJ2-1,few,TGTGCCAGCAGCTTCTGGGGGGCGTATGAGCAGTTCTTC,CASSFWGAYEQFF
TRBV15,NA,TRBJ2-5,many,TGTGCCACCAGCAGAGGGGGGACTGGGGAGACCCAGTACTTC,CATSRGGTGETQYF
TRBV5-1,TRBD1,TRBJ2-7,many,TGCGCCAGCAGCCCCGGGACAGTCCTTTCCTACGAGCAGTACTTC,CASSPGTVLSYEQYF
TRBV12-3/TRBV12-4,NA,TRBJ2-7,many,TGTGCCAGCAGTTTTCAGAAGACAGGGCAGTACTTC,CASSFQKTGQYF
TRBV29-1,NA,TRBJ2-3,many,TGCAGCGTTGTGGGGTGGCAGGGGAGGCCAGATACGCAGTATTTT,CSVVGWQGRPDTQYF
TRBV3-1,TRBD1,TRBJ1-1,many,TGTGCCAGCAGCCCACAGACAGGGGACGCTTTCTTT,CASSPQTGDAFF
TRBV4-1,NA,TRBJ1-1,few,TGCGCCAGCAGCCAAGATCTAGGACGGTTGAACACTGAAGCTTTCTTT,CASSQDLGRLNTEAFF
TRBV12-3/TRBV12-4,NA,TRBJ2-7,few,TGTGCCAGCAGTTTTTCAGCAACCTACGAGCAGTACTTC,CASSFSATYEQYF
TRBV20-1,NA,TRBJ1-1,many,TGCAGTGCTAGTCCAGTCACTGAAGCTTTCTTT,CSASPVTEAFF
TRBV18,NA,TRBJ1-1,many,TGTGCCAGCTCACGAGAATTGGGCCGGGGGACTGAAGCTTTCTTT,CASSRELGRGTEAFF
TRBV20-1,TRBD2,TRBJ2-3,many,TGCAGTGCCCCGACCCGGACTAGCGGGAGAGATACGCAGTATTTT,CSAPTRTSGRDTQYF
TRBV12-3/TRBV12-4,TRBD2,TRBJ2-5,many,TGTGCCAGCACCCGGGGGGGTATGGGGAAAGAGACCCAGTACTTC,CASTRGGMGKETQYF
TRBV12-3/TRBV12-4,NA,TRBJ2-5,many,TGTGCCAGCAGCCGAGCCTGGGAGACCCAGTACTTC,CASSRAWETQYF
TRBV4-3,TRBD2,TRBJ2-3,many,TGCGCCAGCAGCCAAAGAATAGCGGGAGACGGGGATACGCAGTATTTT,CASSQRIAGDGDTQYF
TRBV12-3/TRBV12-4,TRBD1,TRBJ1-2,many,TGTGCCAGCAGCAAGGGGGCTGCTAACTATGGCTACACCTTC,CASSKGAANYGYTF
TRBV18,NA,TRBJ2-2,NA,TGTGCCAGCTCACCGGGTACGGTTGACACCGGGGAGCTGTTTTTT,CASSPGTVDTGELFF
TRBV25-1,NA,TRBJ1-1,NA,TGTGCCAGCAGTGAATCTCGGGCGAGAACTGAAGCTTTCTTT,CASSESRARTEAFF
TRBV20-1,NA,TRBJ1-1,many,TGCAGTGCTAGAGGCCAAAACACTGAAGCTTTCTTT,CSARGQNTEAFF
TRBV12-3/TRBV12-4,NA,TRBJ2-3,many,TGTGCCAGCAGTTTCAGGGTTCCCACAGATACGCAGTATTTT,CASSFRVPTDTQYF
TRBV5-1,NA,TRBJ2-7,few,TGCGCCAGCAGCTTGCCGGGTGGGGTCGAGCAGTACTTC,CASSLPGGVEQYF
TRBV12-3/TRBV12-4,NA,TRBJ1-5,many,TGTGCCATCCTCAGGGGCCCGTATAGCAATCAGCCCCAGCATTTT,CAILRGPYSNQPQHF
TRBV5-1,NA,TRBJ2-2,NA,TGCGCCAGCACCCCCCGGACAAACACCGGGGAGCTGTTTTTT,CASTPRTNTGELFF
TRBV20-1,TRBD1,TRBJ2-7,many,TGCAGTGCTAGTGGCCAGGGGGTTTACTACGAGCAGTACTTC,CSASGQGVYYEQYF
TRBV29-1,TRBD1,TRBJ2-5,many,TGCAGCGCCGGACAGGTCCAAGAGACCCAGTACTTC,CSAGQVQETQYF
TRBV10-2,NA,TRBJ1-1,many,TGCGCCAGCAGGGTTGGCCTGGGGACTGAAGCTTTCTTT,CASRVGLGTEAFF